The 25 T cell receptor beta chains given below trace back to one sample, sequenced in a study of T-cell memory formation after mild COVID-19 listed by TCRdb under 2021. The library was generated by 5' RACE. Sequenced using an Illumina NovaSeq 6000. TCRdb reworked the public reads: Q25 trimming with fastp, MiXCR clone assembly, productive beta chains retained. Records with the same CDR3 protein are collapsed into one entry carrying the most frequent genes and DNA. The sample table records 470,000 or so distinct CDR3 sequences; approximately 19% of these occur just once. Of the sample, 20% to 25% falls within the top ten clones. What was sequenced was PBMCs or a T cell subset sorted from them (not recorded which). These receptors were taken from a man between 18 and 35 years old who had mild COVID-19 (a few samples of this study predate the infection). The sample titles of this study are shuffled in the database, so cell type and time point are left out; the donor was told from shared clones.

Worth noting for this clonotype: A much larger clone lies a single base off, so this may be a read error. The chain uses TRBV6-6 and TRBJ2-1; D is unclear. CDR3 size: 15 residues. Germline loops: CDR1 MNHNY, CDR2 SVGAGI (reference sequence). This CDR3 is CSSTPTDVELDEQFF. The CDR3 nucleotides read TGTTCCAGCACCCCAACGGACGTTGAGCTTGATGAGCAGTTCTTC.

This clonotype was counted between two and nine times. CDR3: CASSLTGTYEQYF. The CDR3 nucleotides are TGCGCCAGCAGCTTGACAGGGACCTACGAGCAGTACTTC. The rearrangement links TRBV5-1 to TRBJ2-7; D is possibly TRBD1 (6 bases). Between the trimmed V and J ends, which lost 1 base and 2 bases, there was a span of 7 bases. CDR1 and CDR2 (germline): SGHRS, YFSETQ. The CDR3 has 13 residues. The whole variable domain, filled in from reference TRBV5-1 and TRBJ2-7, reads KAGVTQTPRYLIKTRGQQVTLSCSPISGHRSVSWYQQTPGQGLQFLFEYFSETQRNKGNFPGRFSGRQFSNSRSEMNVSTLELGDSALYLCASSLTGTYEQYFGPGTRLTVT.

This chain connects TRBV6-1 to TRBJ2-1; TRBD1 or TRBD2 may be the D gene (5 bases each). CDR1 is MNHNS and CDR2 is SASEGT in the germline V gene. The CDR3 has 15 amino acids. Trimming left V 4 bases short and J 2 bases short, with 12 bases between. The CDR3 region has the DNA TGTGCCAGCAGTGGTTGGGGACGTACCTACAATGAGCAGTTCTTC. Protein product: CASSGWGRTYNEQFF.

This rearrangement joins TRBV12-3 or TRBV12-4 to TRBJ1-2; perhaps TRBD1 as D (6 bases). V was pared by 0 bases and J by 5 bases, with 10 bases between. The CDR3 is 14 residues long. For the CDR3, the DNA is TGTGCCAGCAGTTTAGCGACAGGAACTTATGGCTACACCTTC. This sequence encodes CASSLATGTYGYTF.

This clonotype was recorded a few times. This rearrangement joins TRBV10-3 to TRBJ1-1; 8 positions match TRBD1. CDR1 and CDR2 (germline): ENHRY, SYGVKD. The V gene end was trimmed by 10 bases and the J gene end by 3 bases; junction bases not matched to a gene: 7. The CDR3 contains 13 residues. As DNA, the CDR3 is TGTGCCACCAACGACAGGGGTCACACTGAAGCTTTCTTT. As protein: CATNDRGHTEAFF.

The gene calls are TRBV12-3 or TRBV12-4 and TRBJ2-7, with D perhaps TRBD1 (5 bases). V was clipped by 5 bases and J by 6 bases, with 14 bases between them. The CDR3 is made up of 13 amino acids. The CDR3 reads CASSPTEVSEQYF. The DNA of the CDR3 is TGTGCCAGCAGTCCGACAGAGGTTAGCGAGCAGTACTTC.

This clonotype came up many times. V and J are TRBV5-5 and TRBJ2-3; no definite D call. The germline CDR1 and CDR2 sequences are SGHKS and YYEKEE (reference sequence). The CDR3 runs to 13 residues. Trimming shortened V by 6 bases and J by 6 bases, and 14 bases separated the two germline ends. Written as DNA, the CDR3 is TGTGCCAGCATCCCATGGGCGAGGGATACGCAGTATTTT. Translation: CASIPWARDTQYF.

V gene TRBV20-1 combines with J gene TRBJ2-1; D unresolved. V was pared by 6 bases and J by 9 bases, with 15 bases between. Per the germline V gene, CDR1 is DFQATT and CDR2 is SNEGSKA (reference sequence). The CDR3 is 12 residues long. The CDR3 DNA is TGCAGTGCCCCAATTTCGGGCGGTGAGCAGTTCTTC. It yields the protein CSAPISGGEQFF.

The chain carries TRBV4-3 and TRBJ1-5; D gene ambiguous. This CDR3 is built from 15 residues. Trimming took off 0 bases at V and 4 bases at J, with 10 bases between the two ends. Germline CDR1 and CDR2: LGHNA and YSLEER. CDR3: CASSQDRGTNQPQHF. Written as DNA, the CDR3 is TGCGCCAGCAGCCAAGATCGGGGAACTAATCAGCCCCAGCATTTT.

This clonotype was seen only a few times. The genes are TRBV4-3 and TRBJ2-4, with TRBD1 matching over 8 bases. J was trimmed by 3 bases and V by 0 bases; bases with no gene match: 7. Germline CDR1 is LGHNA and CDR2 is YSLEER. The CDR3 has 17 amino acids. The CDR3 bases are TGCGCCAGCAGCCAAGATCCCCAGGGGGCAGGCAAAAACATTCAGTACTTC. This gives the protein CASSQDPQGAGKNIQYF.

The chain's CDR3 is CATSPSRPGAYEQYF. The DNA of the CDR3 is TGTGCCACCAGCCCCTCCCGCCCGGGGGCCTACGAGCAGTACTTC. The chain joins TRBV15 to TRBJ2-7; tentative D call: TRBD2 (6 bases). Between the trimmed V and J ends, which lost 5 bases and 2 bases, there was a span of 16 bases. The CDR3 is 15 amino acids. Per germline, CDR1 LNHNV and CDR2 YYDKDF (reference sequence).

The sample holds a few counts of this clonotype. The V call is TRBV12-3 or TRBV12-4, the J call TRBJ2-3; 8 bases are shared with TRBD2. CDR3 length: 16 residues. V trimming: 1 base; J trimming: 4 bases; junction bases outside the gene matches: 7. CDR3 nucleotides: TGTGCCAGCAGTTTAGAGAGCGGGGGAGGACCAGATACGCAGTATTTT. Its protein product is CASSLESGGGPDTQYF.

This clonotype came up many times. The chain has TRBV6-2 or TRBV6-3 and TRBJ1-5; no reliable D call. Germline-derived CDR1 and CDR2 are MNHEY and SVGEGT. CDR3 length: 13 amino acids. Between the trimmed V and J ends, which lost 8 bases and 6 bases, there was a span of 14 bases. CDR3 amino acids: CASFPLRSQPQHF. In nucleotides, the CDR3 is TGTGCCAGCTTCCCCCTCCGGAGTCAGCCCCAGCATTTT.

This clonotype was detected a few times. The V call is TRBV11-2, the J call TRBJ2-3; 9 bases are a match to TRBD2. V gave up 2 bases and J gave up 4 bases; unmatched junction bases: 7. Germline loops: CDR1 SGHAT, CDR2 FQNNGV. The CDR3 runs 16 residues. The CDR3 spells CASSLPRGGAPDTQYF. CDR3 nucleotides: TGTGCCAGCAGCTTACCGCGCGGGGGGGCCCCAGATACGCAGTATTTT.

The V and J genes are TRBV9 and TRBJ2-1; the D gene is possibly TRBD1 (6 bases). The length of the CDR3 is 17 residues. Trimming shortened V by 4 bases and J by 1 base, and 18 bases separated the two germline ends. CDR1 is SGDLS and CDR2 is YYNGEE in the germline V gene. Here the CDR3 DNA reads TGTGCCAGCAGCCCCAGGCTCCAGGGGAAATCCTACAATGAGCAGTTCTTC. Translation gives CASSPRLQGKSYNEQFF.

This clonotype appeared many times. The rearrangement joins TRBV5-1 to TRBJ2-2; no reliable D call. Trimming shortened V by 1 base and J by 1 base, and 5 bases separated the two germline ends. This CDR3 has 14 amino acids. Germline values: CDR1 SGHRS, CDR2 YFSETQ. The CDR3 protein is CASSLIGNTGELFF. The CDR3 DNA follows: TGCGCCAGCAGCTTGATAGGGAACACCGGGGAGCTGTTTTTT.

A few counts support this clonotype. The genes are TRBV6-2 or TRBV6-3 and TRBJ2-3, with D possibly being TRBD1 or TRBD2 (5 bases each). Trimming cost V 5 bases and J 1 base, with 13 bases left between them. This CDR3 has 15 amino acids. Germline V gene data show CDR1 as MNHEY and CDR2 as SVGEGT. CDR3 region: CASSVSRGRTDTQYF. The CDR3 DNA is TGTGCCAGCAGTGTGAGCCGGGGACGCACAGATACGCAGTATTTT.

V usage is TRBV5-1 and J usage is TRBJ1-1; D is unresolved. CDR3 length: 13 amino acids. CDR1 is SGHRS, CDR2 YFSETQ, per germline. V lost 5 bases and J lost 1, with 9 bases in between. The CDR3 here is CASRTHRNTEAFF. CDR3 DNA sequence: TGCGCCAGCAGGACCCACAGGAACACTGAAGCTTTCTTT. Variable domain in full (rest from reference TRBV5-1 and TRBJ1-1): KAGVTQTPRYLIKTRGQQVTLSCSPISGHRSVSWYQQTPGQGLQFLFEYFSETQRNKGNFPGRFSGRQFSNSRSEMNVSTLELGDSALYLCASRTHRNTEAFFGQGTRLTVV.

The J gene is TRBJ2-7, the V gene TRBV28, with unresolved D. Germline loops: CDR1 MDHEN, CDR2 SYDVKM. The length of the CDR3 is 14 residues. The ends were cut back, 6 bases at V and 2 bases at J, with 14 bases in the middle. CDR3: CASSRPISTYEQYV. CDR3 DNA: TGTGCCAGCAGCCGCCCCATATCGACCTACGAGCAGTACGTC.

This clonotype was detected a few times. The V and J genes are TRBV25-1 and TRBJ2-7; D is possibly TRBD1 (5 bases). The length of the CDR3 is 14 residues. The V gene lost 11 bases and the J gene lost 0 bases, with 17 bases spanning the gap. Germline values: CDR1 MGHDK, CDR2 SYGVNS. The CDR3 sequence is CAYGDSLSSYEQYV. Written as DNA, the CDR3 is TGTGCCTACGGCGACAGCCTAAGCTCCTACGAGCAGTACGTC.

The V call is TRBV3-1, the J call TRBJ2-3, with D maybe TRBD1 (5 bases). CDR3 length equals 14 residues. The germline V and J ends were trimmed by 3 bases and 2 bases, with 9 bases remaining between them. From germline, CDR1 is LGHDT and CDR2 YNNKEL (reference sequence). The CDR3 sequence: CASSHSGFTDTQYF. Here the CDR3 DNA reads TGTGCCAGCAGCCATTCAGGGTTCACAGATACGCAGTATTTT.

V is TRBV7-9 and J is TRBJ1-2; unclear D gene. V shed 5 bases and J shed 3 bases, with 10 bases lying between them. CDR3 size: 13 residues. CDR1 and CDR2 (germline): SEHNR, FQNEAQ (reference sequence). The DNA for the CDR3 is TGTGCCAGCAGCAAACACGGACACTATGGCTACACCTTC. This gives the protein CASSKHGHYGYTF.

In its sample, this clonotype was seen many times. The chain has TRBV20-1 and TRBJ2-2; D not resolved. The germline V and J ends were trimmed by 3 bases and 6 bases, with 8 bases remaining between them. The CDR3 totals 12 residues. Per germline, CDR1 DFQATT and CDR2 SNEGSKA (reference sequence). This chain's CDR3 is CSASPGSGELFF. For the CDR3, the DNA is TGCAGTGCTAGTCCCGGGTCCGGGGAGCTGTTTTTT.

This clonotype was observed a few times. The CDR3, as DNA: TGTGCCAGCAGCTCCCCTACTGTGGGGGAAGAGACCCAGTACTTC. It codes for CASSSPTVGEETQYF. The J gene is TRBJ2-5, the V gene TRBV5-6; D may correspond to TRBD1 or TRBD2 (5 bases each). CDR1 is SGHDT and CDR2 is YYEEEE in the germline V gene. V was shortened by 3 bases and J by 3 bases, with 15 bases between the two germline ends. This CDR3 has 15 residues.

Comment on this clonotype: Its ends do not fully match the called genes, so a read error is possible. The genes are TRBV3-1 and TRBJ2-2; the D call may be TRBD1 or TRBD2 (5 bases each). This CDR3 spans 17 amino acids. CDR1 is LGHDT and CDR2 is YNNKEL in the germline V gene (reference sequence). The CDR3 sequence: CASSQDERGWNTGEMFF. CDR3 DNA: TGTGCCAGCAGCCAAGATGAGAGGGGCTGGAACACCGGGGAGATGTTTTTT.